Each of the 8 T cell receptor beta chains below was sequenced from the same sample in a study of technical replicates of blood from several donors. This table comes from immunoSEQ multiplex PCR, and its TCRdb copy is limited to in-frame clones, with some not included. The table includes approximately 82,000 clones, over 95% detected once. The sequenced sample consisted of T cells isolated from PBMCs. The receptors here all came from a human donor in good health.

The chain couples TRBV5-4 to TRBJ2-3; the D is unclear. V dropped 1 base and J dropped 6 bases, with 3 bases sitting between them. The CDR3 has 11 residues. CDR1 is SGHNT and CDR2 is YYREEE in the germline V gene (reference sequence). CDR3 protein: CASSLQDTQYF. The CDR3 DNA sequence: TGTGCCAGCAGCTTGCAGGATACGCAGTATTTT.

On this clone itself: A junction boundary mismatches the germline segment, possibly from a read error. The chain couples TRBV2 to TRBJ1-2; unclear D gene. From germline, CDR1 is SNHLY and CDR2 FYNNEI. This CDR3 comprises 11 residues. CDR3 sequence: CASSLGSLLWF. CDR3 DNA sequence: TGTGCCAGCAGCCTGGGCAGTTTACTGTGGTTC.

V gene TRBV11-2 combines with J gene TRBJ2-1; 11 bases fit TRBD2. CDR3 size: 17 residues. The V and J ends lost 0 bases and 7 bases, in that order; junction bases with no gene match: 8. The germline V gene has CDR1 SGHAT and CDR2 FQNNGV. The CDR3 sequence is CASSLEILAGVGNEQFF. DNA for the CDR3: TGTGCCAGCAGCTTAGAAATACTAGCGGGAGTTGGTAATGAGCAGTTCTTC.

The chain's CDR3 is CASSPPGELSYEQYF. As DNA, the CDR3 is TGTGCCAGCAGCCCTCCTGGGGAGCTATCCTACGAGCAGTACTTC. The rearrangement uses TRBV7-9 and TRBJ2-7, with D possibly TRBD2 on 5 matching bases. This CDR3 spans 15 amino acids. Germline V lookup: CDR1 SEHNR, CDR2 FQNEAQ (reference sequence). The V gene lost 5 bases and the J gene lost 1 base, with 15 bases spanning the gap.

This chain links TRBV20-1 with TRBJ2-1; 8 bases match TRBD2. In germline, CDR1 is DFQATT, CDR2 SNEGSKA (reference sequence). CDR3 length equals 11 residues. The CDR3 nucleotides are TGCAGGCCGACTAGCGACAATGAGCAGTTCTTC. Amino acid sequence: CRPTSDNEQFF.

This clone came up once. The V gene is TRBV9, the J gene TRBJ2-1; 7 bases map to TRBD2. With V trimmed by 5 bases and J by 1 base, 3 bases remained unmatched. The length of the CDR3 is 14 residues. Germline assignment: CDR1 SGDLS and CDR2 YYNGEE. CDR3: CASSLGGSYNEQFF. The CDR3 DNA reads as TGTGCCAGCAGTTTGGGAGGGTCCTACAATGAGCAGTTCTTC.

The rearrangement links TRBV9 to TRBJ1-1, with D unresolved. Germline values: CDR1 SGDLS, CDR2 YYNGEE. The CDR3 extends over 13 amino acids. V was clipped by 6 bases and J by 3 bases, with 12 bases between them. The CDR3 DNA follows: TGTGCCAGCACCCTTCACCCGGACACTGAAGCTTTCTTT. Amino acid sequence: CASTLHPDTEAFF.

J is TRBJ1-1 and V is TRBV18; D remains ambiguous. This CDR3 region has 12 residues. Between the trimmed V and J ends, which lost 6 bases and 11 bases, there was a span of 16 bases. Germline values: CDR1 KGHSH, CDR2 LQKENI. In DNA form, the CDR3 reads TGTGCCAGCTCGCCCCTTGACTCGACGGCTTTCTTT. It encodes CASSPLDSTAFF.